The text below deals with one T cell receptor beta chain. Original data processing: For nucleated cells, counts were estimated from reference gene primer amplification. The repertoire was sequenced with immunoSEQ multiplex PCR; TCRdb's copy has only in-frame clones and lacks some. The V and J calls and clone size come from that table; D and trimming were worked out from the DNA. The sample consists of some 300,000 clones, 70% to 90% of them appearing once. These data are taken from a study of blood T cell repertoires in COVID-19. Germline CDR1 reads LGHNA; CDR2 reads YSLEER. J was trimmed by 3 bases and V by 2 bases; bases with no gene match: 4. This CDR3 is 15 amino acids long.

The rearrangement links TRBV4-3 to TRBJ1-2, with TRBD1 matching over 9 bases. This receptor was identified in a man in his 70s with acute or convalescent COVID-19. Material: peripheral blood. This CDR3 reads CASSQRDRVDYGYTF. CDR3 in DNA: TGCGCCAGCAGCCAAAGGGACAGGGTGGACTATGGCTACACCTTC.